The 20 T cell receptor beta chains reported below all come from one sample, sequenced in a study of T cell changes during pregnancy in multiple sclerosis (dated by TCRdb to the late 2010s). Library preparation employed the immunoSEQ multiplex PCR assay. TCRdb holds this immuneACCESS table with in-frame rearrangements only. Some clones are missing; in checked studies, unresolved V genes explain under half, and the rest has no known cause. Counted in this sample were tens of thousands of clones; more than 90% of them appeared once. The top ten hold approximately 5.9% of the sample. Sequenced here: peripheral blood, sampled in the third trimester of pregnancy. The receptors were gathered from a female donor in good health, enrolled as a control in a pregnancy study.

By share, this clone ranks as large. This chain joins TRBV4-2 and TRBJ2-5, with TRBD2 matching 7 bases. Trimming at V came to 4 bases and at J to 6 bases, leaving 5 bases not matched to a gene. The V gene's germline CDR1 is LGHNA and CDR2 YNFKEQ. The CDR3 consists of 13 residues. CDR3: CASSPGLEQTQYF. The CDR3 nucleotides read TGTGCCAGCAGCCCAGGACTAGAGCAGACCCAGTACTTC.

This clone occurred once. This chain connects TRBV13 to TRBJ2-7, with D perhaps matching TRBD2 (7 bases). Trimming shortened V by 6 bases and J by 4 bases, and 16 bases separated the two germline ends. CDR3 length: 14 amino acids. Per germline, CDR1 PRHDT and CDR2 FYEKMQ (reference sequence). The CDR3 coding sequence is TGTGCCAGCAGGCGGGGAGGGGGAGGATACGAGCAGTACTTC. This sequence encodes CASRRGGGGYEQYF.

This chain links TRBV9 with TRBJ1-1; D gene uncertain. CDR3 length equals 17 residues. V lost 3 bases, J lost 6 bases, and 24 bases lay in between. The germline V gene encodes CDR1 SGDLS and CDR2 YYNGEE. Here the CDR3 DNA reads TGTGCCAGCAGCGCTGAGCCGGGGATAAGGGTGAAGTCTGAAGCTTTCTTT. Protein product: CASSAEPGIRVKSEAFF.

The genes are TRBV6-6 and TRBJ2-7; 10 bases line up with TRBD1. Germline CDR1 MNHNY, CDR2 SVGAGI (reference sequence). The V gene end was trimmed by 5 bases and the J gene end by 3 bases; junction bases not matched to a gene: 7. CDR3 length: 15 amino acids. The CDR3 loop is CASSGTGQGSYEQYF. CDR3 sequence (DNA): TGTGCCAGCAGTGGCACGGGACAGGGGAGCTACGAGCAGTACTTC.

The chain joins TRBV7-6 to TRBJ2-1, with 10 nucleotides matching TRBD2. CDR1 is SGHVS, CDR2 FNYEAQ, per germline. This CDR3 region has 15 residues. The ends lost 4 bases at V and 7 bases at J; junction bases unmatched: 7. Here the CDR3 reads CASSYASGSYNEQFF. The DNA of the CDR3 is TGTGCCAGCAGCTACGCTAGCGGGAGTTATAATGAGCAGTTCTTC.

This chain links TRBV19 with TRBJ2-7; 7 bases are shared with TRBD2. From germline, CDR1 is LNHDA and CDR2 SQIVND (reference sequence). V lost 3 bases, J lost 0 bases, and 5 bases stayed unmatched. The length of the CDR3 is 15 residues. DNA for the CDR3: TGTGCCAGTAGTATCGCGGGAGACGGCTCCTACGAGCAGTACTTC. This encodes CASSIAGDGSYEQYF.

The chain is built from TRBV18 and TRBJ2-5, with no clear D. CDR3 length: 14 amino acids. V was trimmed by 0 bases and J by 2 bases, leaving 7 bases between them. Germline V gene data show CDR1 as KGHSH and CDR2 as LQKENI. CDR3 nucleotides: TGTGCCAGCTCACCACCGAGGCCACAAGAGACCCAGTACTTC. Encoded protein: CASSPPRPQETQYF. Full variable domain (missing parts from reference TRBV18 and TRBJ2-5): NAGVMQNPRHLVRRRGQEARLRCSPMKGHSHVYWYRQLPEEGLKFMVYLQKENIIDESGMPKERFSAEFPKEGPSILRIQQVVRGDSAAYFCASSPPRPQETQYFGPGTRLLVL.

The chain links TRBV5-1 to TRBJ2-3; 9 bases map to TRBD2. The J segment lost 4 bases and the V segment lost 4 bases, leaving 7 bases of the junction unmatched. Per the germline V gene, CDR1 is SGHRS and CDR2 is YFSETQ. This CDR3 spans 15 amino acids. Written as DNA, the CDR3 is TGCGCCAGCAGCGTGTCGCGCGGGGGGGCAGATACGCAGTATTTT. It translates to CASSVSRGGADTQYF.

The chain uses TRBV25-1 and TRBJ2-1; TRBD1 matches 7 bases. The CDR3 consists of 13 residues. Germline values: CDR1 MGHDK, CDR2 SYGVNS. The J segment lost 4 bases and the V segment lost 8 bases, leaving 5 bases of the junction unmatched. The CDR3 sequence: CASGRTGYNEQFF. The CDR3 DNA is TGTGCCAGCGGGCGGACAGGTTACAATGAGCAGTTCTTC.

The chain joins TRBV5-1 to TRBJ2-1; D uncertain. The V gene's germline CDR1 is SGHRS and CDR2 YFSETQ. This CDR3 is 11 amino acids long. Trimming cost V 5 bases and J 12 bases, with 12 bases left between them. The CDR3 nucleotides read TGCGCCAGCAGTGGTGCGAACGGGCAGTTCTTC. It specifies CASSGANGQFF.

This clone was seen a single time. V gene TRBV19 combines with J gene TRBJ1-2; 8 nucleotides match TRBD1. CDR3 length: 16 amino acids. Losses at the gene ends were 5 bases for V and 6 bases for J; bases not matched to a gene: 14. The V gene's germline CDR1 is LNHDA and CDR2 SQIVND (reference sequence). In DNA form, the CDR3 reads TGTGCCAGTAGTGGGACAGGTGCCCCCTCGTGGAATGGCTACACCTTC. Residues: CASSGTGAPSWNGYTF.

The chain combines TRBV28 with TRBJ2-7; 8 nucleotides line up with TRBD2. Germline V gene data show CDR1 as MDHEN and CDR2 as SYDVKM. The CDR3 loop spans 15 amino acids. Trimming took 6 bases from V and 3 from J; bases not matched to a gene: 10. The CDR3 sequence is CASRTGGAGYYEQYF. The CDR3 DNA reads as TGTGCCAGCAGGACGGGAGGGGCGGGGTACTACGAGCAGTACTTC.

This chain links TRBV28 with TRBJ2-5; D gene uncertain. This CDR3 comprises 18 residues. CDR1 and CDR2 from the germline V gene are MDHEN and SYDVKM. The germline V and J ends were trimmed by 4 bases and 0 bases, with 21 bases remaining between them. The DNA of the CDR3 is TGTGCCAGCAGTTCTCACACTCCCCGCCCTAGGAACCAAGAGACCCAGTACTTC. Its protein is CASSSHTPRPRNQETQYF.

The V call is TRBV6-1, the J call TRBJ2-1; D is perhaps TRBD2 (5 bases). Trimming took 7 bases from V and 10 from J, leaving 11 bases between them. Germline loops: CDR1 MNHNS, CDR2 SASEGT. This CDR3 has 11 amino acids. The CDR3 region has the DNA TGTGCCAGCACTCAGTCGGGGGAGCAGTTCTTC. Translation: CASTQSGEQFF.

CDR3 region: CASSAGGTGETQYF. CDR3 DNA sequence: TGTGCCAGCAGCGCCGGGGGTACGGGGGAGACCCAGTACTTC. This chain joins TRBV5-6 and TRBJ2-5, with D possibly matching TRBD2 (6 bases). Germline CDR1 reads SGHDT; CDR2 reads YYEEEE. CDR3 length: 14 amino acids. V was shortened by 4 bases and J by 5 bases, with 15 bases between the two germline ends.

The chain links TRBV30 to TRBJ2-1; 13 bases are shared with TRBD2. Germline V gene lookup returns CDR1 GTSNPN and CDR2 SVGIG (reference sequence). The V and J ends lost 3 bases and 14 bases, in that order; junction bases with no gene match: 19. This CDR3 region has 17 residues. CDR3 in amino acids: CAWSADTGTSGILKKFF. In nucleotides, the CDR3 is TGTGCCTGGAGCGCCGATACAGGGACTAGCGGGATTTTAAAGAAGTTCTTC.

The chain recombines TRBV28 with TRBJ2-1, with 8 bases that match TRBD2. After removal of 1 base from V and 5 bases from J, the junction contained 7 bases not matched to a gene. This CDR3 region has 16 residues. Germline lookup yields CDR1 MDHEN and CDR2 SYDVKM. CDR3 protein: CASSLSSGSRHNEQFF. The CDR3 bases are TGTGCCAGCAGTTTATCAAGCGGGAGTCGTCACAATGAGCAGTTCTTC.

The gene calls are TRBV5-6 and TRBJ2-3; the D is unclear. V gave up 3 bases and J gave up 0 bases, with 11 bases separating them. Germline CDR1 reads SGHDT; CDR2 reads YYEEEE. This CDR3 is 15 amino acids long. The CDR3 sequence: CASSWARISTDTQYF. CDR3 DNA: TGTGCCAGCAGCTGGGCCCGGATTAGCACAGATACGCAGTATTTT. Full variable domain (rest looked up from reference TRBV5-6 and TRBJ2-3): DAGVTQSPTHLIKTRGQQVTLRCSPKSGHDTVSWYQQALGQGPQFIFQYYEEEERQRGNFPDRFSGHQFPNYSSELNVNALLLGDSALYLCASSWARISTDTQYFGPGTRLTVL.

The chain carries TRBV7-8 and TRBJ2-7; 9 positions agree with TRBD1. There are 14 residues in the CDR3. V trimming: 3 bases; J trimming: 4 bases; junction bases outside the gene matches: 4. Germline-derived CDR1 and CDR2 are SGHVS and FQNEAQ. CDR3 coding DNA: TGTGCCAGCAGCTTCGGGGGACAGGGTTACGAGCAGTACTTC. Protein: CASSFGGQGYEQYF. The complete variable domain, with remaining parts taken from reference TRBV7-8 and TRBJ2-7, reads GAGVSQSPRYKVAKRGQDVALRCDPISGHVSLFWYQQALGQGPEFLTYFQNEAQLDKSGLPSDRFFAERPEGSVSTLKIQRTQQEDSAVYLCASSFGGQGYEQYFGPGTRLTVT.

The rearrangement links TRBV9 to TRBJ2-1; TRBD1 aligns across 8 bases. V shed 5 bases and J 2 bases; nucleotides not matched to a gene: 6. CDR3 size: 15 residues. From germline, CDR1 is SGDLS and CDR2 YYNGEE. CDR3 sequence reads: CASRNGTGPYNEQFF. CDR3 sequence (DNA): TGTGCCAGCAGGAACGGGACAGGACCCTACAATGAGCAGTTCTTC.